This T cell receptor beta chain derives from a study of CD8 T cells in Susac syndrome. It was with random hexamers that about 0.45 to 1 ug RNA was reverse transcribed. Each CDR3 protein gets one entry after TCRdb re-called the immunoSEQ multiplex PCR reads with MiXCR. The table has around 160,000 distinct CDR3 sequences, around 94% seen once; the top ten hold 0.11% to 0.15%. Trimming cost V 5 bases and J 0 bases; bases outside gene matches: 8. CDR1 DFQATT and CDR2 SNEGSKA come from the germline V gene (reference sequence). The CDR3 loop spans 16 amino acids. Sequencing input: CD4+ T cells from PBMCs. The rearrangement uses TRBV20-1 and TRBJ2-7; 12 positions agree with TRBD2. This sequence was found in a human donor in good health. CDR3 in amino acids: CSARPTSGGLSYEQYF. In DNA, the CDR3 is TGCAGTGCTCGACCGACTAGCGGGGGACTCTCCTACGAGCAGTACTTC.